Shown below are 9 T cell receptor beta chains from a single sample sequenced in a study of regulatory T cells in long-lasting Graves disease. As for time point: newly diagnosed GD, antithyroid drugs for less than 3 months. The TCR library was made from RNA that had been extracted from PBMCs in TRIzol. HTBI primers from iRepertoire and Arm-PCR of CDR3 regions yielded the TCR beta libraries. MiXCR, run by TCRdb on the multiplex PCR reads, gives a single entry per CDR3 protein. This table holds about 520,000 distinct CDR3 sequences, around 11% found once. This sample was shared with a second study, whose subject was T cells in Graves' hyperthyroidism and ophthalmopathy.

Here the sequenced sample was peripheral blood mononuclear cells (PBMCs), taken at new diagnosis, from a patient treated with antithyroid drugs. Every receptor here comes from a young woman with Graves disease.

This clonotype was counted at least ten times. The chain couples TRBV7-9 to TRBJ2-5; 14 nucleotides line up with TRBD2. Unmatched junction bases numbered 13, after V lost 3 bases and J lost 4 bases. The CDR3 extends over 19 amino acids. From germline, CDR1 is SEHNR and CDR2 FQNEAQ (reference sequence). The CDR3 region has the DNA TGTGCCAGCAGCTTGTGGACTAGCGGGAGGTACAAAGAGGGAGAGACCCAGTACTTC. Protein sequence: CASSLWTSGRYKEGETQYF.

A word on this clonotype: This clone may be a read error of a much larger clone one base away. This sequence joins TRBV27 and TRBJ2-3; 8 bases map to TRBD2. The J call may be in error: the DNA end matches TRBJ2-7 better. This CDR3 spans 14 amino acids. CDR1 is MNHEY, CDR2 SMNVEV, per germline (reference sequence). This CDR3 is CASNPAGVGNEQYF. For the CDR3, the DNA is TGTGCCAGCAACCCAGCGGGAGTGGGAAATGAGCAGTACTTC.

The sample holds many counts of this clonotype. The chain links TRBV19 to TRBJ2-1, with TRBD1 identical over 10 bases. J lost 9 bases, V lost 3 bases, and 8 bases had no gene match. The CDR3 spans 15 residues. CDR1 and CDR2 (germline): LNHDA, SQIVND (reference sequence). Here the CDR3 reads CASSMRRQGAGEQFF. CDR3 nucleotides: TGTGCCAGTAGTATGAGGAGACAGGGGGCGGGTGAGCAGTTCTTC.

This clonotype was detected many times. The J gene is TRBJ1-6, the V gene TRBV27; D might be TRBD1 (5 bases). Germline CDR1 reads MNHEY; CDR2 reads SMNVEV (reference sequence). The CDR3 consists of 15 residues. Trimming removed 5 bases from V and 9 bases from J, with 17 bases in between. This CDR3 is CASSPTAGPFSPLHF. CDR3 coding DNA: TGTGCCAGCAGTCCCACGGCGGGGCCCTTTTCACCCCTCCACTTT.

This clonotype was observed a handful of times. J is TRBJ1-1 and V is TRBV29-1, with 7 bases aligning to TRBD1. Germline CDR1 SQVTM, CDR2 ANQGSEA. The CDR3 contains 16 residues. V shed 5 bases and J 1 base; nucleotides not matched to a gene: 13. CDR3 DNA sequence: TGCAGCGTTTCCCCGACAGGGAACGTGCGGAACACTGAAGCTTTCTTT. Amino acids: CSVSPTGNVRNTEAFF.

This clonotype was observed many times. This chain uses TRBV6-2 or TRBV6-3 with TRBJ2-3; D not certain. V was clipped by 5 bases and J by 0 bases, with 12 bases between them. The length of the CDR3 is 15 residues. Germline V lookup: CDR1 MNHEY, CDR2 SVGEGT. The CDR3 sequence: CASSDQRTSTDTQYF. The CDR3 DNA sequence: TGTGCCAGCAGTGACCAACGAACTAGCACAGATACGCAGTATTTT.

This clonotype was detected a few times. This rearrangement joins TRBV20-1 to TRBJ1-2; D might be TRBD1 (6 bases). Trimming pared 5 bases from V and 4 bases from J, leaving 11 bases between. The CDR3 has 12 residues. In germline, CDR1 is DFQATT, CDR2 SNEGSKA (reference sequence). This CDR3 reads CSAPDRVYGYTF. CDR3 coding DNA: TGCAGTGCTCCGGACAGAGTCTATGGCTACACCTTC.

For this clonotype: The junction departs from the called germline gene at one end, perhaps through a read error. V and J are TRBV28 and TRBJ2-2; D might be TRBD2 (6 bases). Germline V gene data show CDR1 as MDHEN and CDR2 as SYDVKM. CDR3 length equals 17 residues. This chain's CDR3 is CAGSLSRDFSYTGELFF. CDR3 sequence (DNA): TGTGCCGGCAGTCTAAGCCGGGACTTCTCGTACACCGGGGAGCTGTTTTTT.

This clonotype was seen only once. This chain links TRBV6-1 with TRBJ2-7, with no clear D. The CDR3 extends over 13 amino acids. Per germline, CDR1 MNHNS and CDR2 SASEGT. Trimming cost V 4 bases and J 3 bases, with 10 bases left between them. The CDR3 reads CASSGLTNYEQYF. The CDR3 DNA sequence: TGTGCCAGCAGTGGGCTAACGAACTACGAGCAGTACTTC.